This TCR beta chain was obtained from a study of T cells in Graves' hyperthyroidism and ophthalmopathy. This clonotype was recorded at least ten times. The TCR beta CDR3 regions underwent amplification using RNA transcripts as the source. Carried out on the TCR CDR3, a first-round RT-PCR used the HTBI primer set. TCRdb passed the multiplex PCR reads through MiXCR, listing each CDR3 protein once. The sample carries about 740,000 distinct CDR3 sequences, about 15% recorded once. The sequencing sample was made of blood. The sequence derives from a woman younger than 30 with Graves' hyperthyroidism.

CDR3 amino acids: CASSTSVSYNEQFF. The CDR3 coding sequence is TGTGCCAGCAGTACTAGCGTCTCCTACAATGAGCAGTTCTTC. V and J are TRBV28 and TRBJ2-1, with 7 bases identical to TRBD2. The CDR3 runs 14 residues. Germline V gene lookup returns CDR1 MDHEN and CDR2 SYDVKM. The junction had 1 base not matched to a gene; V was cut back by 5 bases and J by 0 bases.